This passage covers 30 T cell receptor beta chains from one sample sequenced in a study of blood T cell repertoires in COVID-19 (TCRdb year 2020). Preparation of the library involved the immunoSEQ multiplex PCR assay. Not all clones reach the TCRdb copy of this immuneACCESS table, which keeps in-frame sequences only. Checked studies attribute under half of the gap to unresolved V genes and leave the rest unexplained. The sample table shows about 22,000 clones, and around four fifths are seen once. The ten largest clones capture 22% of the sample. Sequencing was carried out using peripheral blood. These receptors were collected from a man older than 75 with active or convalescent COVID-19.

CDR3 DNA: TGTGCCAGCAGCCAAGGGGGCAGCCCGGGCTCTGGAAACACCATATATTTT. Protein: CASSQGGSPGSGNTIYF. The gene calls are TRBV3-1 (or the pseudogene TRBV3-2) and TRBJ1-3; perhaps TRBD1 as D (5 bases). V was trimmed by 1 base and J by 0 bases, leaving 13 bases between them. CDR1 is LGHDT and CDR2 is YNNKEL in the germline V gene (reference sequence). CDR3 size: 17 residues.

This clone was seen more than once but under ten times. The V and J genes are TRBV5-1 and TRBJ2-3; D possibly corresponds to TRBD1 (5 bases). Germline V CDR1 and CDR2: SGHRS, YFSETQ. The V and J ends lost 0 bases and 4 bases respectively, with 12 bases between them. The CDR3 spans 15 residues. The chain's CDR3 is CASSLDRQLPDTQYF. The CDR3 region has the DNA TGCGCCAGCAGCTTGGATAGACAGCTCCCAGATACGCAGTATTTT.

The rearrangement uses TRBV21-1 and TRBJ2-7; the D call in the table, TRBD2, was not verified against the DNA. TRBV21-1 is noted as a pseudogene. CDR3 length equals 16 residues. The CDR3 reads CASSKWPTSGGYEQYF. The DNA of the CDR3 is TGTGCCAGCAGCAAATGGCCTACTAGCGGGGGTTACGAGCAGTACTTC.

This chain connects TRBV7-3 to TRBJ1-2; 7 bases agree with TRBD1. After removal of 6 bases from V and 4 bases from J, the junction contained 5 bases not matched to a gene. The V gene's germline CDR1 is SGHTA and CDR2 FQGTGA. The CDR3 is 13 amino acids. The CDR3 DNA reads as TGTGCCAGCAGTAACAGGGGTGGCTATGGCTACACCTTC. It translates to CASSNRGGYGYTF.

The genes are TRBV21-1 and TRBJ2-3; the DNA was not used to check the table's D call, TRBD1. TRBV21-1 is labeled a pseudogene. The CDR3 runs to 15 residues. In nucleotides, the CDR3 is TGTGCCAGCAGCAAATTCGGACAGGGGGTGAATACGCAGTATTTT. It translates to CASSKFGQGVNTQYF.

This chain links TRBV9 with TRBJ2-3, with 10 bases fitting TRBD2. CDR3 size: 18 residues. Germline V lookup: CDR1 SGDLS, CDR2 YYNGEE. The junction had 7 bases not matched to a gene; V was cut back by 0 bases and J by 0 bases. Written as DNA, the CDR3 is TGTGCCAGCAGCGTAGTCTCTAGCGGGGGTCTTAGCACAGATACGCAGTATTTT. This codes for CASSVVSSGGLSTDTQYF.

This chain links TRBV27 with TRBJ1-1; TRBD1 matches 12 bases. After removal of 6 bases from V and 2 bases from J, the junction contained 10 bases not matched to a gene. The CDR3 loop spans 17 amino acids. CDR1 is MNHEY and CDR2 is SMNVEV in the germline V gene (reference sequence). This CDR3 is CASRTGQGAIQNTEAFF. The CDR3 DNA reads TGTGCCAGCAGGACGGGACAGGGGGCGATTCAAAACACTGAAGCTTTCTTT.

This clone appeared a single time. This chain links TRBV2 with TRBJ2-2, with 9 bases that match TRBD1. Germline assignment: CDR1 SNHLY and CDR2 FYNNEI. The CDR3 totals 14 residues. The V and J ends lost 7 bases and 7 bases, in that order; junction bases with no gene match: 7. The CDR3: CASIRDRVGGELFF. The CDR3 bases are TGTGCCAGCATTCGGGACAGGGTCGGCGGGGAGCTGTTTTTT.

The rearrangement uses TRBV3-1 (or the pseudogene TRBV3-2) and TRBJ1-2, with 10 bases that match TRBD1. V lost 5 bases and J lost 8; bases outside the gene matches: 8. The CDR3 has 14 residues. Germline V gives CDR1 LGHDT, CDR2 YNNKEL (reference sequence). The CDR3 DNA reads TGTGCCAGCAGCTATGGGACAGGGGAAGGAGGCTACACCTTC. Translation gives CASSYGTGEGGYTF.

This clone turned up a few times. Other DNA sequences in this sample translate to the same CDR3. The chain combines TRBV18 with TRBJ1-4, with D tentatively TRBD1 (6 bases). V shed 2 bases and J shed 6 bases, with 13 bases lying between them. Per germline, CDR1 KGHSH and CDR2 LQKENI. CDR3 length: 15 residues. The CDR3 DNA sequence: TGTGCCAGCTCACCATCGAGCAGGGGCGATGAAAAACTGTTTTTT. This gives the protein CASSPSSRGDEKLFF.

This chain uses TRBV25-1 with TRBJ1-2; no clear D. CDR3 length equals 13 residues. Trimming took 3 bases from V and 11 from J, leaving 16 bases between them. Germline CDR1 reads MGHDK; CDR2 reads SYGVNS. The CDR3 DNA sequence: TGTGCCAGCAGTGACCCCATAGTGGTGCGTTACACCTTC. It specifies CASSDPIVVRYTF.

J is TRBJ2-5 and V is TRBV7-8; weak D call: TRBD1 (5 bases). The length of the CDR3 is 16 residues. CDR1 and CDR2 from the germline V gene are SGHVS and FQNEAQ. Trimming took 0 bases from V and 5 from J, leaving 16 bases between them. The CDR3 is CASSLAFVAGYETQYF. CDR3 DNA sequence: TGTGCCAGCAGCTTAGCCTTCGTTGCAGGGTATGAGACCCAGTACTTC.

The rearrangement uses TRBV5-1 and TRBJ1-6; D remains ambiguous. The ends were cut back, 4 bases at V and 8 bases at J, with 13 bases in the middle. The CDR3 runs 14 residues. Germline CDR1 and CDR2: SGHRS and YFSETQ. The CDR3, as DNA: TGCGCCAGCAGCAATGTCGGGGAGGATTCACCCCTCCACTTT. Amino acid sequence: CASSNVGEDSPLHF.

This clone was counted between two and nine times. The chain employs TRBV5-6 and TRBJ2-7; tentatively, D is TRBD1 (6 bases). Trimming took off 0 bases at V and 3 bases at J, with 13 bases between the two ends. This CDR3 comprises 15 residues. Per germline, CDR1 SGHDT and CDR2 YYEEEE. CDR3 coding DNA: TGTGCCAGCAGCTTGGTACAGGGCGAGGGCTACGAGCAGTACTTC. It translates to CASSLVQGEGYEQYF. Together with reference TRBV5-6 and TRBJ2-7, the CDR3 gives the full variable domain: DAGVTQSPTHLIKTRGQQVTLRCSPKSGHDTVSWYQQALGQGPQFIFQYYEEEERQRGNFPDRFSGHQFPNYSSELNVNALLLGDSALYLCASSLVQGEGYEQYFGPGTRLTVT.

This clone was counted a few times. The chain couples TRBV15 to TRBJ2-1, with 15 bases identical to TRBD2. Germline V CDR1 and CDR2: LNHNV, YYDKDF (reference sequence). V lost 5 bases to trimming and J lost 0 bases; unmatched junction nucleotides: 11. This CDR3 contains 20 residues. CDR3 nucleotides: TGTGCCACCAGCCCGCGGACTAGCGGGAGGGTCCTGAGCTCCTACAATGAGCAGTTCTTC. Its translation: CATSPRTSGRVLSSYNEQFF.

V and J are TRBV28 and TRBJ2-2; unclear D gene. V shed 7 bases and J shed 7 bases, with 16 bases lying between them. CDR1 is MDHEN, CDR2 SYDVKM, per germline. This CDR3 spans 14 amino acids. Here the CDR3 reads CASIAARLGGELFF. CDR3 coding DNA: TGTGCCAGCATTGCGGCCAGACTCGGCGGGGAGCTGTTTTTT.

This clone was seen a handful of times. The rearrangement joins TRBV24-1 to TRBJ1-3; 7 positions agree with TRBD1. The CDR3 has 14 residues. Germline V lookup: CDR1 KGHDR, CDR2 SFDVKD. V lost 9 bases to trimming and J lost 12 bases; unmatched junction nucleotides: 16. CDR3 protein: CATQASTGSPIIYF. For the CDR3, the DNA is TGTGCCACCCAGGCATCGACAGGGAGCCCCATCATATATTTT.

This rearrangement joins TRBV9 to TRBJ1-1; no clear D gene. Germline values: CDR1 SGDLS, CDR2 YYNGEE. The CDR3 loop spans 14 amino acids. V was trimmed by 4 bases and J by 1 base, leaving 11 bases between them. In DNA, the CDR3 is TGTGCCAGCAGCCTACAGATCACGAACACTGAAGCTTTCTTT. This codes for CASSLQITNTEAFF.

This clone was found once. The rearrangement joins TRBV15 to TRBJ2-4, with D possibly matching TRBD2 (6 bases). This CDR3 region has 14 residues. V shed 4 bases and J shed 7 bases, with 14 bases lying between them. From germline, CDR1 is LNHNV and CDR2 YYDKDF (reference sequence). The CDR3 DNA sequence: TGTGCCACCAGCATAGGAGGGGCGTCGAACATTCAGTACTTC. It codes for CATSIGGASNIQYF. Drawing the rest from reference TRBV15 and TRBJ2-4, the complete variable domain is DAMVIQNPRYQVTQFGKPVTLSCSQTLNHNVMYWYQQKSSQAPKLLFHYYDKDFNNEADTPDNFQSRRPNTSFCFLDIRSPGLGDTAMYLCATSIGGASNIQYFGAGTRLSVL.

CDR3 protein: CASSLPGRRLAGADTQYF. The CDR3 DNA follows: TGTGCCAGCAGCCTCCCGGGGCGAAGGTTAGCGGGAGCAGATACGCAGTATTTT. This chain joins TRBV4-2 and TRBJ2-3, with 9 nucleotides matching TRBD2. V gave up 4 bases and J gave up 4 bases; unmatched junction bases: 15. Per the germline V gene, CDR1 is LGHNA and CDR2 is YNFKEQ. This CDR3 contains 18 residues.

J is TRBJ2-7 and V is TRBV6-6; 9 positions agree with TRBD1. The ends lost 5 bases at V and 3 bases at J; junction bases unmatched: 5. The V gene's germline CDR1 is MNHNY and CDR2 SVGAGI (reference sequence). CDR3 length: 14 amino acids. The CDR3 spells CASSAGQGGYEQYF. CDR3 DNA sequence: TGTGCCAGCAGTGCGGGACAGGGAGGCTACGAGCAGTACTTC.

This chain connects TRBV19 to TRBJ2-5; 8 bases map to TRBD2. This CDR3 comprises 15 residues. Germline V gene sequence: CDR1 LNHDA, CDR2 SQIVND (reference sequence). Losses at the gene ends were 1 base for V and 5 bases for J; bases not matched to a gene: 6. The CDR3 region is CASSIAAGESETQYF. The DNA for the CDR3 is TGTGCCAGTAGTATAGCAGCGGGAGAGTCGGAGACCCAGTACTTC.

The rearrangement links TRBV5-1 to TRBJ1-2, with TRBD1 matching 7 bases. With 4 bases clipped from V and 2 bases from J, the junction kept 5 bases outside the gene matches. Germline V gene sequence: CDR1 SGHRS, CDR2 YFSETQ. The CDR3 is 14 residues long. CDR3 nucleotide sequence: TGCGCCAGCAGCGCAAAACAGGGGAACTATGGCTACACCTTC. Translation gives CASSAKQGNYGYTF.

The chain uses TRBV28 and TRBJ1-2; D is ambiguous. This CDR3 has 15 residues. Trimming pared 1 base from V and 4 bases from J, leaving 13 bases between. The V gene's germline CDR1 is MDHEN and CDR2 SYDVKM. CDR3 sequence (DNA): TGTGCCAGCAGTTTATCTTCGCCAGCGACCTATGGCTACACCTTC. This codes for CASSLSSPATYGYTF.

The V call is TRBV7-2, the J call TRBJ2-7, with TRBD2 matching over 8 bases. This CDR3 is built from 15 residues. V was pared by 2 bases and J by 5 bases, with 8 bases of the junction left unmatched. Looked up from germline, CDR1 is SGHTA and CDR2 is FQGNSA. CDR3 region: CASSLSSGGIHEQYF. CDR3 DNA sequence: TGTGCCAGCAGCTTATCAAGCGGGGGTATCCACGAGCAGTACTTC.

The chain carries TRBV9 and TRBJ1-2, with TRBD1 as a possible D gene (5 bases). V was trimmed by 4 bases and J by 4 bases, leaving 17 bases between them. Germline V gene lookup returns CDR1 SGDLS and CDR2 YYNGEE. The CDR3 is made up of 15 amino acids. Written as DNA, the CDR3 is TGTGCCAGCAGCTTAGAATTGGGGGAGGGCTATGGCTACACCTTC. Protein product: CASSLELGEGYGYTF.

The V gene is TRBV4-2, the J gene TRBJ1-4, with a weak D call TRBD1 (6 bases). V was cut by 0 bases and J by 3 bases, with 8 bases left in between. The CDR3 loop spans 15 amino acids. Germline V gene data show CDR1 as LGHNA and CDR2 as YNFKEQ. This CDR3 is CASSQDWTANEKLFF. The CDR3 coding sequence is TGTGCCAGCAGCCAAGATTGGACAGCTAATGAAAAACTGTTTTTT.

In this sample, this clone turned up a few times. This chain links TRBV2 with TRBJ1-1; tentative D call: TRBD1 (6 bases). V was pared by 10 bases and J by 4 bases, with 16 bases between. Germline loops: CDR1 SNHLY, CDR2 FYNNEI. This CDR3 contains 13 residues. The CDR3 loop reads CATGQRTSTEAFF. CDR3 in DNA: TGTGCCACAGGACAGAGGACGAGCACTGAAGCTTTCTTT.

The genes are TRBV4-2 and TRBJ1-1; a weak D match, TRBD1 (5 bases). This CDR3 has 16 residues. Germline V gene lookup returns CDR1 LGHNA and CDR2 YNFKEQ. With 0 bases removed from V and 0 bases from J, the gap between germline ends came to 11 bases. The CDR3 loop is CASSQEFQGLNTEAFF. The CDR3 coding sequence is TGTGCCAGCAGCCAAGAGTTCCAGGGCCTGAACACTGAAGCTTTCTTT.

CDR3 nucleotides: TGCGCCAGCAGCTCCGGGACAGAGAGGGAAAAACTGTTTTTT. Translated: CASSSGTEREKLFF. V gene TRBV5-1 combines with J gene TRBJ1-4, with 7 bases that match TRBD1. This CDR3 contains 14 residues. The junction had 7 bases not matched to a gene; V was cut back by 3 bases and J by 8 bases. The germline V gene has CDR1 SGHRS and CDR2 YFSETQ.